This TCR beta chain was identified during a study of T cell responses to AZD1222 COVID-19 vaccine. Study observations and caveats: Targeting of unmutated variant regions was reportedly seen in nearly half of spike-specific TCRs. Seropositivity was recorded at baseline in only a handful of AZD1222 recipients.

V lost 0 bases, J lost 0 bases, and 4 bases lay in between. Germline CDR1 reads SGDLS; CDR2 reads YYNGEE. This CDR3 has 14 amino acids. The repertoire was sequenced with immunoSEQ multiplex PCR; TCRdb's copy has only in-frame clones and lacks some. The sample lists about 110,000 clones, more than 70% occurring once. A word on this clone: Its antigen is undetermined.

This chain uses TRBV9 with TRBJ1-3; D unresolved. The clonotype comes from an adult in good health. This material consisted of peripheral blood, taken on day 0 of MenACWY control vaccination. This chain's CDR3 is CASSVGHSGNTIYF. The CDR3 region has the DNA TGTGCCAGCAGCGTAGGGCACTCTGGAAACACCATATATTTT.